A single sample is the source of the 30 T cell receptor beta chains below, sequenced in a study of OX40 agonist ivuxolimab in advanced cancers. Sequencing was performed with immunoSEQ multiplex PCR; in TCRdb, only in-frame clones are kept and a portion is missing. The data contain roughly 3,500 clones, more than 60% of them singletons. The source material was CD4+ or CD8+ T cells sorted from blood, sampled in a trial of the OX40 agonist ivuxolimab. These TCRs come from an adult with an advanced solid tumor such as melanoma, head and neck, liver or kidney cancer.

The genes are TRBV6-4 and TRBJ2-3; D possibly corresponds to TRBD2 (6 bases). Germline V lookup: CDR1 MRHNA, CDR2 SNTAGT. V was trimmed by 3 bases and J by 5 bases, leaving 9 bases between them. The CDR3 covers 13 residues. The CDR3 DNA sequence: TGTGCCAGCAGTGAGAGGGACTTAGATACGCAGTATTTT. This encodes CASSERDLDTQYF.

By its share, this clone is medium-sized. V and J are TRBV2 and TRBJ1-5; D perhaps matches TRBD1 (5 bases). The CDR3 spans 13 residues. V was trimmed by 3 bases and J by 6 bases, leaving 9 bases between them. Germline assignment: CDR1 SNHLY and CDR2 FYNNEI. CDR3 DNA: TGTGCCAGCAGTGACGGGGGGGGTCAGCCCCAGCATTTT. Encoded protein: CASSDGGGQPQHF. Combining the CDR3 with reference TRBV2 and TRBJ1-5 gives the whole variable domain EPEVTQTPSHQVTQMGQEVILRCVPISNHLYFYWYRQILGQKVEFLVSFYNNEISEKSEIFDDQFSVERPDGSNFTLKIRSTKLEDSAMYFCASSDGGGQPQHFGDGTRLSIL.

This clone was seen ten or more times. V gene TRBV6-5 combines with J gene TRBJ1-2, with TRBD1 matching over 8 bases. The CDR3 extends over 12 amino acids. J lost 6 bases, V lost 8 bases, and 5 bases had no gene match. The germline V gene has CDR1 MNHEY and CDR2 SVGAGI. The CDR3 DNA reads TGTGCCAGCGCACAGGGGGGAAATGGCTACACCTTC. Protein product: CASAQGGNGYTF.

V gene TRBV9 combines with J gene TRBJ2-1; D is unresolved. There are 15 residues in the CDR3. V lost 3 bases and J 2 bases, leaving 12 bases between the germline ends. Germline CDR1 is SGDLS and CDR2 is YYNGEE. The CDR3 DNA reads TGTGCCAGCAGCGGGGATCTTGGGCCCTACAATGAGCAGTTCTTC. Translation: CASSGDLGPYNEQFF.

This clone has only one observation. In DNA form, the CDR3 reads TGTGCCTGGCACCCGGGACAGAATAATTCACCCCTCCACTTT. It yields the protein CAWHPGQNNSPLHF. The chain employs TRBV30 and TRBJ1-6; 7 bases line up with TRBD1. This CDR3 is 14 amino acids long. V shed 5 bases and J 5 bases; nucleotides not matched to a gene: 6. The germline gives CDR1 GTSNPN, CDR2 SVGIG (reference sequence).

The chain couples TRBV19 to TRBJ1-4; TRBD1 matches 7 bases. The CDR3 totals 15 residues. V was clipped by 5 bases and J by 7 bases; unmatched bases: 10. The germline gives CDR1 LNHDA, CDR2 SQIVND (reference sequence). In DNA, the CDR3 is TGTGCCAGTAGTCCACAGGGGTCTCTCGGTGAAAAACTGTTTTTT. As protein: CASSPQGSLGEKLFF. Drawing the rest from reference TRBV19 and TRBJ1-4, the complete variable domain is DGGITQSPKYLFRKEGQNVTLSCEQNLNHDAMYWYRQDPGQGLRLIYYSQIVNDFQKGDIAEGYSVSREKKESFPLTVTSAQKNPTAFYLCASSPQGSLGEKLFFGSGTQLSVL.

This chain connects TRBV7-9 to TRBJ2-7; D unresolved. The CDR3 spans 11 residues. Germline CDR1 reads SEHNR; CDR2 reads FQNEAQ (reference sequence). V dropped 4 bases and J dropped 9 bases, with 10 bases sitting between them. This chain's CDR3 is CASSSDWVQYF. CDR3 nucleotide sequence: TGTGCCAGCAGCTCTGATTGGGTGCAGTACTTC.

CDR3 loop: CASRNGDHEQYF. The CDR3 coding sequence is TGTGCCAGCAGAAATGGAGATCACGAGCAGTACTTC. The chain combines TRBV7-9 with TRBJ2-7; D not certain. Trimming removed 6 bases from V and 5 bases from J, with 11 bases in between. Germline V lookup: CDR1 SEHNR, CDR2 FQNEAQ (reference sequence). The CDR3 is made up of 12 amino acids. Filled out from reference TRBV7-9 and TRBJ2-7, the complete variable domain reads DTGVSQNPRHKITKRGQNVTFRCDPISEHNRLYWYRQTLGQGPEFLTYFQNEAQLEKSRLLSDRFSAERPKGSFSTLEIQRTEQGDSAMYLCASRNGDHEQYFGPGTRLTVT.

The CDR3 DNA sequence: TGTGCCAGCAGCCTACAGAATCAAGAGACCCAGTACTTC. Translated, it gives CASSLQNQETQYF. The chain has TRBV7-3 and TRBJ2-5; D is ambiguous. This CDR3 comprises 13 residues. Germline values: CDR1 SGHTA, CDR2 FQGTGA. The V end was cut by 5 bases, the J end by 2 bases, with 9 bases between.

The genes are TRBV7-2 and TRBJ2-5; 10 positions match TRBD2. The J call could be wrong; TRBJ2-7 is a better fit for the DNA end. Germline V lookup: CDR1 SGHTA, CDR2 FQGNSA. The CDR3 runs 15 residues. The CDR3 loop is CASRLTSGGDYEQYF. The CDR3 nucleotides are TGTGCCAGCAGGCTCACGAGCGGGGGGGATTACGAGCAGTACTTC.

The CDR3 loop is CASSYGGGTDTQYF. As DNA, the CDR3 is TGTGCCAGCAGTTATGGGGGGGGGACAGATACGCAGTATTTT. The chain uses TRBV6-6 and TRBJ2-3, with 7 nucleotides matching TRBD2. Germline-derived CDR1 and CDR2 are MNHNY and SVGAGI (reference sequence). V was clipped by 3 bases and J by 3 bases; unmatched bases: 3. This CDR3 has 14 residues.

This clone was seen only a few times. The J gene is TRBJ1-2, the V gene TRBV19, with D possibly being TRBD1 (6 bases). Trimming cost V 8 bases and J 6 bases, with 13 bases left between them. There are 12 residues in the CDR3. The V gene's germline CDR1 is LNHDA and CDR2 SQIVND (reference sequence). The CDR3 nucleotides read TGTGCCAGTCGAGGGGACACCAATGGCTACACCTTC. The encoded protein is CASRGDTNGYTF.

This clone is a singleton in its sample. V and J are TRBV28 and TRBJ2-7; 8 bases map to TRBD2. The germline gives CDR1 MDHEN, CDR2 SYDVKM. J was trimmed by 3 bases and V by 5 bases; bases with no gene match: 6. The length of the CDR3 is 14 residues. As DNA, the CDR3 is TGTGCCAGCAGTCACCCGGGGGGGGGCTACGAGCAGTACTTC. This codes for CASSHPGGGYEQYF. Full variable domain (rest looked up from reference TRBV28 and TRBJ2-7): DVKVTQSSRYLVKRTGEKVFLECVQDMDHENMFWYRQDPGLGLRLIYFSYDVKMKEKGDIPEGYSVSREKKERFSLILESASTNQTSMYLCASSHPGGGYEQYFGPGTRLTVT.

The CDR3 here is CASSRTSGGTYNEQFF. CDR3 nucleotide sequence: TGCGCCAGCAGCCGGACTAGCGGTGGAACCTACAATGAGCAGTTCTTC. The genes are TRBV5-1 and TRBJ2-1; 10 positions match TRBD2. V lost 4 bases and J lost 2; bases outside the gene matches: 6. Germline V CDR1 and CDR2: SGHRS, YFSETQ. The CDR3 sequence is 16 residues long.

The V call is TRBV6-5, the J call TRBJ1-2; D possibly corresponds to TRBD1 (6 bases). CDR1 is MNHEY and CDR2 is SVGAGI in the germline V gene. The CDR3 is 15 residues long. The V end was cut by 6 bases, the J end by 6 bases, with 20 bases between. The CDR3 region is CASSARETGYDGYTF. DNA for the CDR3: TGTGCCAGCAGCGCAAGGGAAACAGGGTATGATGGCTACACCTTC.

The V gene is TRBV6-1, the J gene TRBJ1-5; 8 positions agree with TRBD1. V shed 10 bases and J 3 bases; nucleotides not matched to a gene: 8. Germline CDR1 MNHNS, CDR2 SASEGT. The CDR3 spans 14 residues. In DNA form, the CDR3 reads TGTGCCACCTGGACAGGGTCCCTCAATCAGCCCCAGCATTTT. This gives the protein CATWTGSLNQPQHF.

The chain combines TRBV2 with TRBJ1-2; maybe TRBD1 (6 bases). This CDR3 is built from 14 residues. V was clipped by 6 bases and J by 6 bases, with 17 bases between them. The germline CDR1 and CDR2 sequences are SNHLY and FYNNEI. CDR3: CASRLGGRLDGYTF. For the CDR3, the DNA is TGTGCCAGCAGGTTGGGGGGCAGATTAGATGGCTACACCTTC. Variable domain in full (rest from reference TRBV2 and TRBJ1-2): EPEVTQTPSHQVTQMGQEVILRCVPISNHLYFYWYRQILGQKVEFLVSFYNNEISEKSEIFDDQFSVERPDGSNFTLKIRSTKLEDSAMYFCASRLGGRLDGYTFGSGTRLTVV.

The chain is built from TRBV19 and TRBJ1-4; 11 nucleotides align to TRBD1. The V segment lost 4 bases and the J segment 6 bases; nucleotides outside the gene matches: 10. Germline CDR1 LNHDA, CDR2 SQIVND (reference sequence). The CDR3 has 17 amino acids. CDR3 amino acids: CASSTGQGATRDEKLFF. DNA for the CDR3: TGTGCCAGTAGTACCGGACAGGGGGCGACTCGTGATGAAAAACTGTTTTTT.

The V gene is TRBV5-1, the J gene TRBJ2-5, with D perhaps TRBD1 (6 bases). The CDR3 covers 19 residues. The germline V gene has CDR1 SGHRS and CDR2 YFSETQ. The V gene lost 0 bases and the J gene lost 1 base, with 22 bases spanning the gap. The CDR3: CASSLAGQGIPTIQETQYF. The CDR3, as DNA: TGCGCCAGCAGCTTGGCAGGTCAGGGGATACCCACCATCCAAGAGACCCAGTACTTC.

The rearrangement links TRBV7-2 to TRBJ2-5; 9 nucleotides line up with TRBD2. Trimming took 0 bases from V and 2 from J; bases not matched to a gene: 4. The CDR3 extends over 16 amino acids. The germline gives CDR1 SGHTA, CDR2 FQGNSA. Here the CDR3 reads CASSLAGLAGQETQYF. For the CDR3, the DNA is TGTGCCAGCAGCTTAGCGGGTCTAGCGGGGCAAGAGACCCAGTACTTC.

A note on this clone: The junction differs from germline at one of its ends, possibly a read error. The chain is built from TRBV29-1 and TRBJ2-1, with 15 positions matching TRBD2. CDR3 length: 17 amino acids. Germline V gene data show CDR1 as SQVTM and CDR2 as ANQGSEA. The CDR3 is CSVEGLAGGKSYNEQFF. In DNA, the CDR3 is TGCAGCGTCGAAGGACTAGCGGGGGGGAAGTCCTACAATGAGCAGTTCTTC.

The chain is built from TRBV25-1 and TRBJ1-2; no reliable D call. Trimming took off 2 bases at V and 6 bases at J, with 7 bases between the two ends. This CDR3 spans 12 amino acids. CDR1 MGHDK and CDR2 SYGVNS come from the germline V gene. The CDR3 DNA follows: TGTGCCAGCAGTGAACGACGTAATGGCTACACCTTC. Protein product: CASSERRNGYTF.

The V call is TRBV6-1, the J call TRBJ2-1, with D possibly TRBD2 on 7 matching bases. The CDR3 contains 14 residues. V dropped 2 bases and J dropped 8 bases, with 13 bases sitting between them. CDR1 and CDR2 from the germline V gene are MNHNS and SASEGT. The CDR3 DNA sequence: TGTGCCAGCAGTGAACGGGGCGGGGGCTATGAGCAGTTCTTC. It specifies CASSERGGGYEQFF.

J is TRBJ1-4 and V is TRBV6-5, with 8 bases lining up with TRBD1. The V gene end was trimmed by 2 bases and the J gene end by 6 bases; junction bases not matched to a gene: 2. The CDR3 consists of 14 residues. Germline V gene sequence: CDR1 MNHEY, CDR2 SVGAGI. This CDR3 is CASSYQTGDEKLFF. The CDR3 nucleotides read TGTGCCAGCAGTTACCAGACAGGGGATGAAAAACTGTTTTTT.

The rearrangement uses TRBV7-9 and TRBJ2-1, with D perhaps given as TRBD1 or TRBD2 (5 bases each). This CDR3 comprises 15 residues. Deletions cut 5 bases from V and 7 bases from J, with 18 bases between. Germline loops: CDR1 SEHNR, CDR2 FQNEAQ (reference sequence). The CDR3 DNA sequence: TGTGCCAGCAGCCAGGACGGGGCTCTAGGAAATGAGCAGTTCTTC. Amino acid sequence: CASSQDGALGNEQFF.

This rearrangement joins TRBV7-2 to TRBJ1-3, with D perhaps TRBD1 (6 bases). There are 14 residues in the CDR3. With 3 bases removed from V and 4 bases from J, the gap between germline ends came to 10 bases. Germline values: CDR1 SGHTA, CDR2 FQGNSA. This CDR3 reads CASSFQGSGNTIYF. The CDR3 region has the DNA TGTGCCAGCAGCTTTCAGGGGAGCGGAAACACCATATATTTT.

The chain employs TRBV16 and TRBJ2-7, with D maybe TRBD2 (6 bases). From germline, CDR1 is KGHSY and CDR2 FQNENV. This CDR3 contains 15 residues. V lost 3 bases and J lost 1, with 13 bases in between. The CDR3 spells CASSHPEEGSYEQYF. CDR3 nucleotide sequence: TGTGCCAGCAGCCATCCCGAGGAGGGATCCTACGAGCAGTACTTC. Based on the CDR3 plus reference TRBV16 and TRBJ2-7, the full variable domain is GEEVAQTPKHLVRGEGQKAKLYCAPIKGHSYVFWYQQVLKNEFKFLISFQNENVFDETGMPKERFSAKCLPNSPCSLEIQATKLEDSAVYFCASSHPEEGSYEQYFGPGTRLTVT.

The V and J genes are TRBV11-2 and TRBJ2-3; 10 bases agree with TRBD2. J was trimmed by 1 base and V by 2 bases; bases with no gene match: 3. CDR1 is SGHAT, CDR2 FQNNGV, per germline. The CDR3 is made up of 16 amino acids. The CDR3 protein is CASSLPTSGGTDTQYF. CDR3 sequence (DNA): TGTGCCAGCAGCTTACCTACTAGCGGGGGCACAGATACGCAGTATTTT.

The chain recombines TRBV2 with TRBJ2-7; 9 nucleotides agree with TRBD2. J was trimmed by 4 bases and V by 4 bases; bases with no gene match: 8. The CDR3 extends over 15 amino acids. Germline-derived CDR1 and CDR2 are SNHLY and FYNNEI. The CDR3 is CASSGGGTSLYEQYF. Written as DNA, the CDR3 is TGTGCCAGCAGTGGAGGGGGGACTAGCTTATACGAGCAGTACTTC.

V and J are TRBV6-1 and TRBJ2-3; D tentatively fits TRBD1 or TRBD2 (5 bases each). CDR1 MNHNS and CDR2 SASEGT come from the germline V gene. V lost 8 bases and J 2 bases, leaving 11 bases between the germline ends. This CDR3 contains 13 residues. CDR3 region: CASSYGTTDTQYF. In DNA, the CDR3 is TGTGCCAGCTCGTACGGGACCACAGATACGCAGTATTTT.